The rows below give T cell receptor beta chains drawn from one sample of a study of blood T cell repertoires in COVID-19. Sequencing used immunoSEQ multiplex PCR; TCRdb keeps in-frame clones, though not all of them. In the table there are 250,000 to 300,000 clones, approximately 89% of which are singletons. The specimen was peripheral blood. Source of these receptors: a woman in her forties who had recovered from COVID-19. The CDR3 runs from the conserved cysteine through the conserved F or W. Fields, in order: CDR3 length, D gene, V gene, J gene, clone size, CDR3 DNA, CDR3 protein. The D gene is left open where the match is weak. A clone size is listed for some rows: how often the clone was seen (once, few, many), or a class if it is expanded.

cdr3_length: 14; d_call: -; v_call: TRBV19; j_call: TRBJ2-5; clone_size: few; cdr3_nt: TGTGCCAGTAGTCCGACTATGATCTCAGAGACCCAGTACTTC; cdr3_aa: CASSPTMISETQYF
cdr3_length: 17; d_call: TRBD2; v_call: TRBV5-1; j_call: TRBJ2-2; clone_size: -; cdr3_nt: TGCGCCAGCAGCCTCGGACTAGCGGGAACCCCCACCGGGGAGCTGTTTTTT; cdr3_aa: CASSLGLAGTPTGELFF
cdr3_length: 16; d_call: -; v_call: TRBV3-1/TRBV3-2; j_call: TRBJ2-7; clone_size: -; cdr3_nt: TGTGCCAGCAGCCAAGAGGGCGACGTACGCTCCTACGAGCAGTACTTC; cdr3_aa: CASSQEGDVRSYEQYF
cdr3_length: 15; d_call: -; v_call: TRBV6-5; j_call: TRBJ2-1; clone_size: -; cdr3_nt: TGTGCCAGCAGTTTACAGGCCAGCTCCTACAATGAGCAGTTCTTC; cdr3_aa: CASSLQASSYNEQFF
cdr3_length: 13; d_call: TRBD1; v_call: TRBV12-3/TRBV12-4; j_call: TRBJ1-2; clone_size: -; cdr3_nt: TGTGCCAGCAGGCCTGGACAGGACTATGGCTACACCTTC; cdr3_aa: CASRPGQDYGYTF
cdr3_length: 15; d_call: -; v_call: TRBV15; j_call: TRBJ1-1; clone_size: -; cdr3_nt: TGTGCCACCAGCAGAGTTACAGGGCTGAACACTGAAGCTTTCTTT; cdr3_aa: CATSRVTGLNTEAFF
cdr3_length: 17; d_call: TRBD2; v_call: TRBV7-2; j_call: TRBJ2-2; clone_size: -; cdr3_nt: TGTGCCAGCAGCTTAGTACGGCGGACTAGCGTCACCGGGGAGCTGTTTTTT; cdr3_aa: CASSLVRRTSVTGELFF
cdr3_length: 14; d_call: -; v_call: TRBV15; j_call: TRBJ2-7; clone_size: -; cdr3_nt: TGTGCCACCAGCAGAGAGACATCCCGGGGGGAGCAGTACTTC; cdr3_aa: CATSRETSRGEQYF
cdr3_length: 15; d_call: -; v_call: TRBV5-6; j_call: TRBJ2-1; clone_size: -; cdr3_nt: TGTGCCAGCAGCTACGTAGGGGGCTCCTACAATGAGCAGTTCTTC; cdr3_aa: CASSYVGGSYNEQFF
cdr3_length: 15; d_call: TRBD1; v_call: TRBV24-1; j_call: TRBJ1-2; clone_size: -; cdr3_nt: TGTGCCACCAGTGACCGTACAGGGGGCGGCTATGGCTACACCTTC; cdr3_aa: CATSDRTGGGYGYTF
cdr3_length: 16; d_call: TRBD2; v_call: TRBV5-1; j_call: TRBJ2-5; clone_size: -; cdr3_nt: TGCGCCAGCGGAACGATAGCGGGGGGAAAAACGGAGACCCAGTACTTC; cdr3_aa: CASGTIAGGKTETQYF
cdr3_length: 12; d_call: -; v_call: TRBV7-9; j_call: TRBJ2-7; clone_size: -; cdr3_nt: TGTGCCAGCAGCTTAGCGCGGGGCGAGCAGTACTTC; cdr3_aa: CASSLARGEQYF
cdr3_length: 14; d_call: TRBD1; v_call: TRBV6-5; j_call: TRBJ1-2; clone_size: -; cdr3_nt: TGTGCCAGCAGTCCCTCGGGACAGGGCGATGGCTACACCTTC; cdr3_aa: CASSPSGQGDGYTF
cdr3_length: 13; d_call: -; v_call: TRBV7-2; j_call: TRBJ2-6; clone_size: -; cdr3_nt: TGTGCCAGCAGTGCAGGGTGGGCCAACGTCCTGACTTTC; cdr3_aa: CASSAGWANVLTF
cdr3_length: 11; d_call: -; v_call: TRBV3-1/TRBV3-2; j_call: TRBJ1-1; clone_size: -; cdr3_nt: TGTGCCAGCAGCAACCGGGTCGAAGCTTTCTTT; cdr3_aa: CASSNRVEAFF
cdr3_length: 14; d_call: -; v_call: TRBV19; j_call: TRBJ2-2; clone_size: -; cdr3_nt: TGTGCCGGCGGCAGCGCCTCGAACACCGGGGAGCTGTTTTTT; cdr3_aa: CAGGSASNTGELFF
cdr3_length: 15; d_call: -; v_call: TRBV21-1; j_call: TRBJ1-1; clone_size: -; cdr3_nt: TGTGCCAGCAGCACCCACTGGCGGGTGAACACTGAAGCTTTCTTT; cdr3_aa: CASSTHWRVNTEAFF
cdr3_length: 15; d_call: -; v_call: TRBV19; j_call: TRBJ1-4; clone_size: -; cdr3_nt: TGTGCCAGTAGTATAGGTTCAGGGTCTAATGAAAAACTGTTTTTT; cdr3_aa: CASSIGSGSNEKLFF
cdr3_length: 14; d_call: -; v_call: TRBV6-1; j_call: TRBJ1-5; clone_size: -; cdr3_nt: TGTGCCAGCAGTGAATTCCAGTTTAATCAGCCCCAGCATTTT; cdr3_aa: CASSEFQFNQPQHF
cdr3_length: 12; d_call: TRBD1; v_call: TRBV28; j_call: TRBJ2-7; clone_size: -; cdr3_nt: TGTGCCAGCAGCCTGGACAGGGATGAGCAGTACTTC; cdr3_aa: CASSLDRDEQYF
cdr3_length: 12; d_call: -; v_call: TRBV20-1; j_call: TRBJ2-1; clone_size: -; cdr3_nt: TGCAGTGCTAGTTCCTTCGTCAATGAGCAGTTCTTC; cdr3_aa: CSASSFVNEQFF
cdr3_length: 14; d_call: -; v_call: TRBV5-6; j_call: TRBJ2-5; clone_size: -; cdr3_nt: TGTGCCAGCAGCTTGGTGCCGCAGAAAGAGACCCAGTACTTC; cdr3_aa: CASSLVPQKETQYF
cdr3_length: 13; d_call: -; v_call: TRBV6-5; j_call: TRBJ2-5; clone_size: -; cdr3_nt: TGTGCCAGCACCCGGACTCTTCAAGAGACCCAGTACTTC; cdr3_aa: CASTRTLQETQYF
cdr3_length: 13; d_call: -; v_call: TRBV2; j_call: TRBJ1-1; clone_size: -; cdr3_nt: TGTGCCAGCACCAGCGAAATGAACACTGAAGCTTTCTTT; cdr3_aa: CASTSEMNTEAFF
cdr3_length: 13; d_call: -; v_call: TRBV4-1; j_call: TRBJ2-7; clone_size: few; cdr3_nt: TGCGCCAGCAGCCAAGTGGTAGCCTACGAGCAGTACTTC; cdr3_aa: CASSQVVAYEQYF
cdr3_length: 16; d_call: TRBD2; v_call: TRBV7-3; j_call: TRBJ2-1; clone_size: -; cdr3_nt: TGTGCCAGCAGCTTACCGGGACTAGCCCCTCCCAATGAGCAGTTCTTC; cdr3_aa: CASSLPGLAPPNEQFF
cdr3_length: 12; d_call: -; v_call: TRBV5-4; j_call: TRBJ1-1; clone_size: -; cdr3_nt: TGTGCTAAGAGGAGGGAAGGGACTGAAGCTTTCTTT; cdr3_aa: CAKRREGTEAFF
cdr3_length: 18; d_call: TRBD1; v_call: TRBV18; j_call: TRBJ1-2; clone_size: -; cdr3_nt: TGTGCCAGCTCCGATCGCGGGGACAGGCGTCATTCCAGCTATGGCTACACCTTC; cdr3_aa: CASSDRGDRRHSSYGYTF
cdr3_length: 16; d_call: TRBD1; v_call: TRBV27; j_call: TRBJ2-3; clone_size: -; cdr3_nt: TGTGCCAGCAGTACCACTCCGGGACAGGGGGCAGATACGCAGTATTTT; cdr3_aa: CASSTTPGQGADTQYF
cdr3_length: 16; d_call: TRBD2; v_call: TRBV7-3; j_call: TRBJ2-1; clone_size: -; cdr3_nt: TGTGCCAGCAGCTTACGGGGGGGCCTGGACTACAATGAGCAGTTCTTC; cdr3_aa: CASSLRGGLDYNEQFF
cdr3_length: 20; d_call: TRBD2; v_call: TRBV5-5; j_call: TRBJ2-3; clone_size: -; cdr3_nt: TGTGCCAGCAACGACCCCCCGGGACTAGCGGGGGGGCTCCGCACAGATACGCAGTATTTT; cdr3_aa: CASNDPPGLAGGLRTDTQYF
cdr3_length: 15; d_call: -; v_call: TRBV6-5; j_call: TRBJ1-1; clone_size: -; cdr3_nt: TGTGCCAGCAGTCCACGGGGGGGACCGAACACTGAAGCTTTCTTT; cdr3_aa: CASSPRGGPNTEAFF
cdr3_length: 13; d_call: -; v_call: TRBV12-3/TRBV12-4; j_call: TRBJ1-4; clone_size: -; cdr3_nt: TGTGCCAGCAGTTTCCGGGTTACTGAAAAACTGTTTTTT; cdr3_aa: CASSFRVTEKLFF
cdr3_length: 14; d_call: TRBD1; v_call: TRBV19; j_call: TRBJ1-1; clone_size: -; cdr3_nt: TGTGCCAGTAGAAAACAGGGGATCAACACTGAAGCTTTCTTT; cdr3_aa: CASRKQGINTEAFF
cdr3_length: 14; d_call: TRBD1; v_call: TRBV30; j_call: TRBJ1-2; clone_size: -; cdr3_nt: TGTGCCTGTGGGGGGACAGGATACAACTATGGCTACACCTTC; cdr3_aa: CACGGTGYNYGYTF
cdr3_length: 15; d_call: TRBD2; v_call: TRBV6-5; j_call: TRBJ2-3; clone_size: -; cdr3_nt: TGTGCCAGCAGGCCTCTAGCGGGATACACAGATACGCAGTATTTT; cdr3_aa: CASRPLAGYTDTQYF
cdr3_length: 15; d_call: -; v_call: TRBV6-2/TRBV6-3; j_call: TRBJ2-3; clone_size: few; cdr3_nt: TGTGCCAGCAGTTACGGTTCTACTAGCACAGATACGCAGTATTTT; cdr3_aa: CASSYGSTSTDTQYF
cdr3_length: 14; d_call: TRBD1; v_call: TRBV6-5; j_call: TRBJ2-5; clone_size: once; cdr3_nt: TGTGCCAGCAGTACAGGACAGGGGTGGGAGACCCAGTACTTC; cdr3_aa: CASSTGQGWETQYF
cdr3_length: 16; d_call: TRBD1; v_call: TRBV18; j_call: TRBJ2-6; clone_size: -; cdr3_nt: TGTGCCAGCTCCCGACAGGGGCCGGGTGGGGCCAACGTCCTGACTTTC; cdr3_aa: CASSRQGPGGANVLTF
cdr3_length: 16; d_call: TRBD1; v_call: TRBV23-1; j_call: TRBJ1-4; clone_size: -; cdr3_nt: TGCGCCAGCAGTCTCGGGACAGTAGGGTTCGATGAAAAACTGTTTTTT; cdr3_aa: CASSLGTVGFDEKLFF
cdr3_length: 16; d_call: TRBD1; v_call: TRBV3-1/TRBV3-2; j_call: TRBJ1-4; clone_size: -; cdr3_nt: TGTGCCAGCAGCCAAGGCGGGACAGGGGGAGGTGAAAAACTGTTTTTT; cdr3_aa: CASSQGGTGGGEKLFF
cdr3_length: 20; d_call: TRBD1; v_call: TRBV9; j_call: TRBJ2-1; clone_size: -; cdr3_nt: TGTGCCAGCAGCGTAGCTACGGGGGGACAGGGCGTATTCCCCTACAATGAGCAGTTCTTC; cdr3_aa: CASSVATGGQGVFPYNEQFF
cdr3_length: 13; d_call: TRBD2; v_call: TRBV24-1; j_call: TRBJ2-5; clone_size: -; cdr3_nt: TGTGCCACCAGTGAGTGGGGGGGGGAGACCCAGTACTTC; cdr3_aa: CATSEWGGETQYF
cdr3_length: 15; d_call: TRBD2; v_call: TRBV2; j_call: TRBJ2-1; clone_size: -; cdr3_nt: TGTGCCAGCAGGAAAGCGGGGGGCACCTACAATGAGCAGTTCTTC; cdr3_aa: CASRKAGGTYNEQFF